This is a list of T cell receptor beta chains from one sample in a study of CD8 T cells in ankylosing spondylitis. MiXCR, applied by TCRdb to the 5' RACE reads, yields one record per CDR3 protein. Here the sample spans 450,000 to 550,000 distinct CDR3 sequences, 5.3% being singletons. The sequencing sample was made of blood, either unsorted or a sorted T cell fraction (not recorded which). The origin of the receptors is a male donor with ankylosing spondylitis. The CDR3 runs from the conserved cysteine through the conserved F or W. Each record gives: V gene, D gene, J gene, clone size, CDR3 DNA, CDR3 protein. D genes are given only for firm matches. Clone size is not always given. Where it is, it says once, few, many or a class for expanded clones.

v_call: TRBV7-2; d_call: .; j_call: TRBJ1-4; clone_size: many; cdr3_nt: TGTGCCAGCAGCTCCTACAGGGCACCTAATGAAAAACTGTTTTTT; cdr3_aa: CASSSYRAPNEKLFF
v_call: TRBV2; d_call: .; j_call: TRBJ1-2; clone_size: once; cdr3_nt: TGTGCCAGCAGTGACAGCCCCTGGGGAGGCGGCTACACCTTC; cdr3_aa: CASSDSPWGGGYTF
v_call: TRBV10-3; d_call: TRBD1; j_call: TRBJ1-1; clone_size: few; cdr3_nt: TGTGCCATCAGGAAGGGGGCCAACACTGAAGCTTTCTTT; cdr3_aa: CAIRKGANTEAFF
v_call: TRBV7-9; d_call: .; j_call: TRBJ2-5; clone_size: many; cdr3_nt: TGTGCCAGCAGGCCAGGGGCTGAGACCCAGTACTTC; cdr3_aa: CASRPGAETQYF
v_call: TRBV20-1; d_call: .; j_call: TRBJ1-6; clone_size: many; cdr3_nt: TGCAGTGGCCGCGATCCGGCGAGGGATTCACCCCTCCACTTT; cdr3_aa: CSGRDPARDSPLHF
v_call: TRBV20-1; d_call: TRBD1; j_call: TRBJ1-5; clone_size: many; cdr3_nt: TGCAGTGCTTTTATTACAGGGGGCGCGGGGGGCAATCAGCCCCAGCATTTT; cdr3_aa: CSAFITGGAGGNQPQHF
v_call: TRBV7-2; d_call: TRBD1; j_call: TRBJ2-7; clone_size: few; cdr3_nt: TGTGCCAGCAGCCTAAGTGGGACAGGATATACCGAGCAGTACTTC; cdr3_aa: CASSLSGTGYTEQYF
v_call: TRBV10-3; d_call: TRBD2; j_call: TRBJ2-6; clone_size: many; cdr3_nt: TGTGCCATCAGTGCCACGGGGGGCTCTGGGGCCAACGTCCTGACTTTC; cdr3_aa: CAISATGGSGANVLTF
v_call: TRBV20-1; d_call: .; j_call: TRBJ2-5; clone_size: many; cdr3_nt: TGCAGTGCTAGTGTAGCCAGCGCGGAGACCCAGTACTTC; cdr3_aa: CSASVASAETQYF
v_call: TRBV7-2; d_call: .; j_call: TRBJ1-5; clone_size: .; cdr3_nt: TGTGCCAGCAGCTTAGGAGGTAGCGGGAGTGCAGATACGCAGCATTTT; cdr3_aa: CASSLGGSGSADTQHF
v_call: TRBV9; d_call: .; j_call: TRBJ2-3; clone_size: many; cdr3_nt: TGTGCCAGCAGCTCTCGTTCCGCGCATGATACGCAGTATTTT; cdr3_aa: CASSSRSAHDTQYF
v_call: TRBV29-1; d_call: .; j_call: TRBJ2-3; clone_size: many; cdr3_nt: TGCAGCGTTGAAGATCTTATCCAGCCAGATACGCAGTATTTT; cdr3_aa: CSVEDLIQPDTQYF
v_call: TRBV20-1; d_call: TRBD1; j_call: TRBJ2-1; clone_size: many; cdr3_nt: TGCAGTGCTTTCCAGAATCGGGACAGGCAGTTCTTC; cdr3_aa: CSAFQNRDRQFF
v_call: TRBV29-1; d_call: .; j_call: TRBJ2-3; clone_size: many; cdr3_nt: TGCAGCGTCCACCTAGGCACAGATACGCAGTATTTT; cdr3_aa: CSVHLGTDTQYF
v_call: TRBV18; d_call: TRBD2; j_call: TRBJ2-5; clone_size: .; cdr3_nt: TGTGCCAGCTCACCATGGCTAGCGGAGCAAGAGACCCAGTACTTC; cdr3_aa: CASSPWLAEQETQYF
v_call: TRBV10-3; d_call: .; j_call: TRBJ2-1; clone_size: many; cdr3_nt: TGTGCCATCAGTACTGGTAGCACAGAGCAGTTCTTC; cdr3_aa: CAISTGSTEQFF
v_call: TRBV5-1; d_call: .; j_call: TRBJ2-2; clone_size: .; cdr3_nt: TGCGCCAGCACCGTTTTCCCCCTCGGGGGCACCGGGGAGCTGTTTTTT; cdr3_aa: CASTVFPLGGTGELFF
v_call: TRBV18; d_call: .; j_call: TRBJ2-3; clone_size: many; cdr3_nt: TGTGCCAGCTCACCTCATCAGACAGATACGCAGTATTTT; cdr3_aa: CASSPHQTDTQYF
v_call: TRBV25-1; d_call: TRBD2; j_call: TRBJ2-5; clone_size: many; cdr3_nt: TGTGCCAGCAGTGACACTAGCGGGAAGGGGGAGACCCAGTACTTC; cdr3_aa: CASSDTSGKGETQYF
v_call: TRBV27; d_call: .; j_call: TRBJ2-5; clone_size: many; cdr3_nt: TGTGCCAGCAGTCCGATCCCCGGGGCTCAAGAGACCCAGTACTTC; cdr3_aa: CASSPIPGAQETQYF
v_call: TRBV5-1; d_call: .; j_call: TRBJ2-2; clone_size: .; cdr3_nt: TGCGCCAGCAGCTCTGGAACTTACACCGGGGAGCTGTTTTTT; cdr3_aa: CASSSGTYTGELFF
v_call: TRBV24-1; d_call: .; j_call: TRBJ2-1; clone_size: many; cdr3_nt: TGTGCCACCAGTGATTTGCCCAGGGGCGCGTACAATGAGCAGTTCTTC; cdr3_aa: CATSDLPRGAYNEQFF
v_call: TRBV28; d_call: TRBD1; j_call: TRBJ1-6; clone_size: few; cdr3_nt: TGTGCCAGCAGTTGGACAGGGGGGGCGGATTCACCCCTCCACTTT; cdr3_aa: CASSWTGGADSPLHF
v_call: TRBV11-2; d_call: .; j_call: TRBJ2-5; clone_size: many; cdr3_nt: TGTGCCAGCAGCTTACACGGGGCGGGGGAGACCCAGTACTTC; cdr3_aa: CASSLHGAGETQYF
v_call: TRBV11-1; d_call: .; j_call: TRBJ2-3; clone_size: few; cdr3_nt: TGTGCCAGCAGCCTTGAACCGGAGGATACGCAGTATTTT; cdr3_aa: CASSLEPEDTQYF
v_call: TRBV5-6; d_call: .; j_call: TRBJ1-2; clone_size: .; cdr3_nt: TGTGCCAGCAGCTTTCTACAGGGAGATGGCTACACCTTC; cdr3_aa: CASSFLQGDGYTF
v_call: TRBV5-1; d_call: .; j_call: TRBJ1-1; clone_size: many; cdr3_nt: TGCGCCAGCAGCTGGGCCCGAACCCGGGCGGACACTGAAGCTTTCTTT; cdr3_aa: CASSWARTRADTEAFF
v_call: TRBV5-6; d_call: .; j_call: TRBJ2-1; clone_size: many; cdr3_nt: TGTGCCAGCAGCTTGGTCAGGTGGAGATACAATGAGCAGTTCTTC; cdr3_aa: CASSLVRWRYNEQFF
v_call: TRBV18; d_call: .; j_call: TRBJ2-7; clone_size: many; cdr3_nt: TGTGCCAGCAGTCCCCGGGACGGCTACGAGCAGTACTTC; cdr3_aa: CASSPRDGYEQYF
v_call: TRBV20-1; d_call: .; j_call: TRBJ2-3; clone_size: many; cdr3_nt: TGCAGTGACCGTAGCGGACTTAGCACAGATACGCAGTATTTT; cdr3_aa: CSDRSGLSTDTQYF
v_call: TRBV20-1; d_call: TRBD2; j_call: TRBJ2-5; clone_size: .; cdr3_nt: TGCAGTGCTAGACCCCCCCCAGGACTAGCGGGAGGCGGAGAGACCCAGTACTTC; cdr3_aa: CSARPPPGLAGGGETQYF
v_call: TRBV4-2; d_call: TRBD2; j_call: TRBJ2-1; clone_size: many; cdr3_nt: TGTGCCAGCAGCCAAGTATCAGCGGGAGTGGCTGATGAGCAGTTCTTC; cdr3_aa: CASSQVSAGVADEQFF
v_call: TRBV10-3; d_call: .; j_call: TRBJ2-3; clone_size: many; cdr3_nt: TGTGCCATCAGCGGGGCTAGCACAGATACGCAGTATTTT; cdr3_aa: CAISGASTDTQYF
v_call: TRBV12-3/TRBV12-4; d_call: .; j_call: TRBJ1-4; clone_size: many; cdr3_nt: TGTGCCAGCAGTTTATGGACAGATGAAAAACTGTTTTTT; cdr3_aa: CASSLWTDEKLFF
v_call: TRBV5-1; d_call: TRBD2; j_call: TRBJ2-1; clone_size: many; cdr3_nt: TGCGCCAGCAGCCCGGACAGGCCGGGACTAGCGGGGAATGAGCAGTTCTTC; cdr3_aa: CASSPDRPGLAGNEQFF
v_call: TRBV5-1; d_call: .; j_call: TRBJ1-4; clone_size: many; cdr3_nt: TGCGCCAGCAGCCCGGACTTTGCAACTAATGAAAAACTGTTTTTT; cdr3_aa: CASSPDFATNEKLFF
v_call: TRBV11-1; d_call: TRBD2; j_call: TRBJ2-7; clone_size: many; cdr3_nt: TGTGCCAGCAGCTTAGCGCAGCGGGAGGGCGGCTACGAGCAGTACTTC; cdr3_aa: CASSLAQREGGYEQYF
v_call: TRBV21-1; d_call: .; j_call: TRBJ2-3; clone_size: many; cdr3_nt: TGTGCCAGCAGTATAAGCTCTGGGGGACCTTATACGCAGTATTTT; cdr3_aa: CASSISSGGPYTQYF